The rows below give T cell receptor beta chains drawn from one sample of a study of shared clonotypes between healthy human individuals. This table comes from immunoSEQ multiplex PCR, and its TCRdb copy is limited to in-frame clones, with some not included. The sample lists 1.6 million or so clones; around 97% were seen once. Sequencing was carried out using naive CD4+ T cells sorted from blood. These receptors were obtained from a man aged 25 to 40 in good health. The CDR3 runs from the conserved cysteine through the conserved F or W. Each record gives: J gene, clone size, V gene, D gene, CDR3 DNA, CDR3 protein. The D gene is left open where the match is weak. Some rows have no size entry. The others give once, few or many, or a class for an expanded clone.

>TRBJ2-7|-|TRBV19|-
TGTGCCAGTAGTCTAGACAGATACTACGAGCAGTACTTC
CASSLDRYYEQYF
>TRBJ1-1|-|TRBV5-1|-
TGCGCCAGCAGCTTGCAGGACCCGGTGAACACTGAAGCTTTCTTT
CASSLQDPVNTEAFF
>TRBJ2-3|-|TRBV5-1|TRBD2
TGCGCCAGCAGCATTAGCGGGGTCTGGGGAGATACGCAGTATTTT
CASSISGVWGDTQYF
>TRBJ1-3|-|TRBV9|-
TGTGCCAGCAGCAAGACACGAGCCTCTGGAAACACCATATATTTT
CASSKTRASGNTIYF
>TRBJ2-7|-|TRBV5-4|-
TGTGCCAGCAGCTTGGCCGGGAGTGGATCCTACGAGCAGTACTTC
CASSLAGSGSYEQYF
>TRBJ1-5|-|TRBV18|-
TGTGCCAGCTCACCAGGGTCAGGGAATCAGCCCCAGCATTTT
CASSPGSGNQPQHF
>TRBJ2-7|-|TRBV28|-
TGTGCCAGCAGTTTTTTCTCTGGGCAGGGAATTGAGTACTTC
CASSFFSGQGIEYF
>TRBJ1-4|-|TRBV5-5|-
TGTGCCAGCAGCTTGGCGGGAGGGAATGAAAAACTGTTTTTT
CASSLAGGNEKLFF
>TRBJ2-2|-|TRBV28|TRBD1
TGTGCGACAGGGGTGGGCACCGGGGAGCTGTTTTTT
CATGVGTGELFF
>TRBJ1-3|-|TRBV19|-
TGTGCCAGTATGGGAGGAAACACCATATATTTT
CASMGGNTIYF
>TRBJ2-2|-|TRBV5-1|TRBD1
TGCGCCAGCAGCAGACAGGGGGCGGAGGCCGGGGAGCTGTTTTTT
CASSRQGAEAGELFF
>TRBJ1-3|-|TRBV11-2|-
TGTGCCAGCAGCTTAGTTCCTTTAGGGATCGGCGCTGGAAACACCATATATTTT
CASSLVPLGIGAGNTIYF
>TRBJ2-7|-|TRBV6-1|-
TGTGCCAGCGAAGAGGGCGACGAGCAGTACTTC
CASEEGDEQYF
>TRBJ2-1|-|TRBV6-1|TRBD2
TGTGCCAGCAGAGTCGGCGGGAGCGTATCCAATGAGCAGTTCTTC
CASRVGGSVSNEQFF
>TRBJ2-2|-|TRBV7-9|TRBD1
TGTGCCAGCAGCTTAGCCGCGGGGACAGGGGGCTACACCGGGGAGCTGTTTTTT
CASSLAAGTGGYTGELFF
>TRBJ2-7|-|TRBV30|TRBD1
TGTGCCTGGAGTGTTACGGACAGGGACGGCGAGCAGTACTTC
CAWSVTDRDGEQYF
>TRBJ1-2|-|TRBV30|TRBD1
TGTGCCTGGAGCAGGGACAGAAGGACCTCTAACTATGGCTACACCTTC
CAWSRDRRTSNYGYTF
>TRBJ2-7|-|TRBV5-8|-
TGTGCCAGCAGCCAAGGCCCCCCTGTTCAGCCCCACGAGCAGTACTTC
CASSQGPPVQPHEQYF
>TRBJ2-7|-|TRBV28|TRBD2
TGTGCCAGCAGTTTACGGACTAGCGGGAGTCTTTACGAGCAGTACTTC
CASSLRTSGSLYEQYF
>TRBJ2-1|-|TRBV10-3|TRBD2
TGTGCCATCAGTGAGCGGAGCACTAGCGGGAACAATGAGCAGTTCTTC
CAISERSTSGNNEQFF
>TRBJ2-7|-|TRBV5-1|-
TGCGCCAGCAGCGTGACTGACTACGAGCAGTACTTC
CASSVTDYEQYF
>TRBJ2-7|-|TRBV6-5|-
TGTGCCAGCAGTTATAGTGGCAGGTACTACGAGCAGTACTTC
CASSYSGRYYEQYF
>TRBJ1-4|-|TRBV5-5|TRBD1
TGTGCCAGCAGCCCCAGGGGGCAATCTAATGAAAAACTGTTTTTT
CASSPRGQSNEKLFF
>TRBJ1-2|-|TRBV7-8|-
TGTGCCAGCAGCGGACGGGACGGGGAAAACTATGGCTACACCTTC
CASSGRDGENYGYTF
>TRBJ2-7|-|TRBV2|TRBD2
TGTGCCAGCAAGGTTAGCGGGGCCTACGAGCAGTACTTC
CASKVSGAYEQYF
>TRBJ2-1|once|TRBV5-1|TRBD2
TGCGCCAGCAGCTTCGGGCTAGCGGTATCCTACAATGAGCAGTTCTTC
CASSFGLAVSYNEQFF